This TCR beta chain is from a study of CD8+ T cells in alopecia areata. Treatment denoted: oral pan-JAK inhibitor, 5-10 mg twice daily. Germline V gene lookup returns CDR1 SQVTM and CDR2 ANQGSEA. This CDR3 contains 13 residues. Trimming left V 8 bases short and J 5 bases short, with 18 bases between. Reverse transcription of extracted RNA yielded cDNA, which provided the sequencing template. Sequenced by immunoSEQ multiplex PCR; TCRdb stores in-frame clones only, minus some. The sample has hundreds of thousands of clones; 60% are singletons. The genes are TRBV29-1 and TRBJ2-5; D could derive from TRBD1 or TRBD2 (5 bases each). This material consisted of CD4+ T cells sorted from blood, taken around week 54, from a patient treated with tofacitinib. This TCR was recovered from a human donor with alopecia areata. In DNA form, the CDR3 reads TGCAGCTTCCCCCATGGGGGAAGGGAGACCCAGTACTTC. This sequence encodes CSFPHGGRETQYF.